This T cell receptor beta chain was recovered during a study of T cells after yellow fever vaccination. Study-wide findings and caveats: Abundant clonotypes (contaminants from the bulk population) could be present in FACS-sorted repertoires.

TCRdb re-called the 5' RACE reads through MiXCR, storing one row per CDR3 protein. The repertoire holds around 590,000 distinct CDR3 sequences, with approximately 13% as singletons. As to this clonotype: As yet, its antigen is unknown.

Germline V gene data show CDR1 as LGHNA and CDR2 as YSLEER. This CDR3 is built from 15 residues. Between the trimmed V and J ends, which lost 3 bases and 0 bases, there was a span of 12 bases. V is TRBV4-3 and J is TRBJ2-7, with D perhaps matching TRBD2 (5 bases). This TCR was sampled from a man aged 25 to 40 who received the YFV17D yellow fever vaccine. Sequencing was performed on PBMCs, taken on the day of the yellow fever booster vaccination. In DNA form, the CDR3 reads TGCGCCAGCAGCCAGCAAGCGGTTAGCTCCTACGAGCAGTACTTC. Its translation: CASSQQAVSSYEQYF.